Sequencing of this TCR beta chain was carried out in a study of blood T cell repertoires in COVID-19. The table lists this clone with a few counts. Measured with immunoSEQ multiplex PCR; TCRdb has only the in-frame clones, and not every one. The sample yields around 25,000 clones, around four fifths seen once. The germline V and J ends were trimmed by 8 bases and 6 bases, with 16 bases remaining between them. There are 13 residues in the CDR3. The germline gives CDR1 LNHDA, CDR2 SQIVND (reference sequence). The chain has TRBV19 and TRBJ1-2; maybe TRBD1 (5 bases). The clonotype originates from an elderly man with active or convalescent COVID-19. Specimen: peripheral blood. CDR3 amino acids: CASARGDYHGYTF. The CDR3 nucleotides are TGTGCCAGTGCTCGGGGGGACTATCATGGCTACACCTTC.